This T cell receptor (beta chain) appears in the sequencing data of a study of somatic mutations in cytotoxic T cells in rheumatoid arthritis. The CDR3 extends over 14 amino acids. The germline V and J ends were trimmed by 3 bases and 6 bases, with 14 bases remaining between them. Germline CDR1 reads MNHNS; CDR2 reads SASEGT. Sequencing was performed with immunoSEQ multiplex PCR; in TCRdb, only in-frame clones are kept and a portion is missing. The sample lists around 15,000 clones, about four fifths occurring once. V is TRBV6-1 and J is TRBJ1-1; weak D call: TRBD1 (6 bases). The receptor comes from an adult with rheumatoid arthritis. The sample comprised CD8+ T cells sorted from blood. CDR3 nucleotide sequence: TGTGCCAGCAGTGAGGGTCCCAGGGGCGCTGAAGCTTTCTTT. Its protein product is CASSEGPRGAEAFF.